Listed here are 13 T cell receptor beta chains from one sample, sequenced in a study of CXCR3-negative and CXCR3-positive naive CD8 T cells. The antigens of these receptors remain unknown. cDNA libraries for TRB were generated by 5' RACE incorporating UMI labels. After re-calling the 5' RACE reads, TCRdb lists one entry per CDR3 protein, DNA absent. There are 84,000 or so distinct CDR3 sequences in the sample, with approximately 0.53% held by the top ten. Study-level findings and limits: For CXCR3-positive naive cells, TRB CDR3s were more hydrophobic than those of CXCR3-negative naive cells.

The source material was naive CXCR3+ CD8+ T cells from blood. Subset of the sample: CD45RO-CCR7+CD27+CD95- naive CD8+ T cells expressing CXCR3 (TNR3+). The receptor source for this set is a human donor in good health. Some clones in this sample may be carry-over from other donors' samples.

The chain links TRBV12-3 or TRBV12-4 to TRBJ2-1; TCRdb lists TRBD1, though no DNA is available to test this call. The CDR3 has 17 residues. CDR3: CASSLATSGGRYNEQFF.

The chain is built from TRBV9 and TRBJ1-2; TCRdb returns TRBD1, unconfirmable since there is no DNA. Germline V CDR1 and CDR2: SGDLS, YYNGEE. The CDR3 covers 15 residues. The CDR3 reads CASSVEGQPNYGYTF.

The gene calls are TRBV5-6 and TRBJ1-5; TCRdb names TRBD1, which stays unverified in the absence of DNA. CDR1 is SGHDT, CDR2 YYEEEE, per germline. This CDR3 spans 14 amino acids. The CDR3: CASGTGEGNQPQHF. Variable domain in full (rest from reference TRBV5-6 and TRBJ1-5): DAGVTQSPTHLIKTRGQQVTLRCSPKSGHDTVSWYQQALGQGPQFIFQYYEEEERQRGNFPDRFSGHQFPNYSSELNVNALLLGDSALYLCASGTGEGNQPQHFGDGTRLSIL.

The gene calls are TRBV28 and TRBJ2-3; with no DNA, the TCRdb D assignment of TRBD2 cannot be verified. Germline loops: CDR1 MDHEN, CDR2 SYDVKM. The length of the CDR3 is 18 residues. The CDR3: CASSFPGTSGGRTDTQYF.

The chain uses TRBV5-1 and TRBJ2-7. This CDR3 spans 14 amino acids. CDR1 is SGHRS and CDR2 is YFSETQ in the germline V gene. CDR3 loop: CASSLPGAVNEQYF.

The rearrangement joins TRBV4-2 to TRBJ2-1. This CDR3 is built from 15 residues. Germline V CDR1 and CDR2: LGHNA, YNFKEQ. CDR3 sequence: CASSQGTGALNEQFF.

The V gene is TRBV12-3 or TRBV12-4, the J gene TRBJ2-7; there is no DNA to check the TCRdb D call of TRBD2. The CDR3 length is 15 residues. CDR3 amino acids: CASSRSGGATYEQYF.

This sequence joins TRBV7-9 and TRBJ2-1; TCRdb calls TRBD1, which cannot be checked without DNA. The CDR3 is made up of 15 amino acids. Germline V CDR1 and CDR2: SEHNR, FQNEAQ (reference sequence). The CDR3 here is CASSPQGPPGLEQFF.

This chain joins TRBV29-1 and TRBJ1-1; TCRdb's assignment of TRBD1 cannot be checked, as there is no DNA. The CDR3 has 13 residues. Germline-derived CDR1 and CDR2 are SQVTM and ANQGSEA. The CDR3 here is CSVEGTENTEAFF.

The chain uses TRBV7-9 and TRBJ2-1; TCRdb calls TRBD2, which cannot be checked without DNA. Germline V lookup: CDR1 SEHNR, CDR2 FQNEAQ (reference sequence). This CDR3 region has 15 residues. CDR3 sequence: CASSWLAASYNEQFF.

The genes are TRBV7-6 and TRBJ2-2; the D call from TCRdb, TRBD1, cannot be confirmed without DNA. The CDR3 spans 14 residues. The germline V gene has CDR1 SGHVS and CDR2 FNYEAQ. CDR3 region: CASSLDPGAGELFF.

V gene TRBV9 combines with J gene TRBJ2-2; TCRdb's D call, TRBD1, is unchecked because there is no DNA. CDR3 size: 14 residues. CDR1 SGDLS and CDR2 YYNGEE come from the germline V gene. The CDR3 region is CASSDGGANGELFF.

The V gene is TRBV7-7, the J gene TRBJ2-7; TCRdb reports TRBD1, a call that lacks DNA to check it against. The CDR3 is 19 amino acids. Germline CDR1 and CDR2: SSHAT and FNYEAQ (reference sequence). CDR3 amino acids: CASSFKPGIKEKIAYEQYF.